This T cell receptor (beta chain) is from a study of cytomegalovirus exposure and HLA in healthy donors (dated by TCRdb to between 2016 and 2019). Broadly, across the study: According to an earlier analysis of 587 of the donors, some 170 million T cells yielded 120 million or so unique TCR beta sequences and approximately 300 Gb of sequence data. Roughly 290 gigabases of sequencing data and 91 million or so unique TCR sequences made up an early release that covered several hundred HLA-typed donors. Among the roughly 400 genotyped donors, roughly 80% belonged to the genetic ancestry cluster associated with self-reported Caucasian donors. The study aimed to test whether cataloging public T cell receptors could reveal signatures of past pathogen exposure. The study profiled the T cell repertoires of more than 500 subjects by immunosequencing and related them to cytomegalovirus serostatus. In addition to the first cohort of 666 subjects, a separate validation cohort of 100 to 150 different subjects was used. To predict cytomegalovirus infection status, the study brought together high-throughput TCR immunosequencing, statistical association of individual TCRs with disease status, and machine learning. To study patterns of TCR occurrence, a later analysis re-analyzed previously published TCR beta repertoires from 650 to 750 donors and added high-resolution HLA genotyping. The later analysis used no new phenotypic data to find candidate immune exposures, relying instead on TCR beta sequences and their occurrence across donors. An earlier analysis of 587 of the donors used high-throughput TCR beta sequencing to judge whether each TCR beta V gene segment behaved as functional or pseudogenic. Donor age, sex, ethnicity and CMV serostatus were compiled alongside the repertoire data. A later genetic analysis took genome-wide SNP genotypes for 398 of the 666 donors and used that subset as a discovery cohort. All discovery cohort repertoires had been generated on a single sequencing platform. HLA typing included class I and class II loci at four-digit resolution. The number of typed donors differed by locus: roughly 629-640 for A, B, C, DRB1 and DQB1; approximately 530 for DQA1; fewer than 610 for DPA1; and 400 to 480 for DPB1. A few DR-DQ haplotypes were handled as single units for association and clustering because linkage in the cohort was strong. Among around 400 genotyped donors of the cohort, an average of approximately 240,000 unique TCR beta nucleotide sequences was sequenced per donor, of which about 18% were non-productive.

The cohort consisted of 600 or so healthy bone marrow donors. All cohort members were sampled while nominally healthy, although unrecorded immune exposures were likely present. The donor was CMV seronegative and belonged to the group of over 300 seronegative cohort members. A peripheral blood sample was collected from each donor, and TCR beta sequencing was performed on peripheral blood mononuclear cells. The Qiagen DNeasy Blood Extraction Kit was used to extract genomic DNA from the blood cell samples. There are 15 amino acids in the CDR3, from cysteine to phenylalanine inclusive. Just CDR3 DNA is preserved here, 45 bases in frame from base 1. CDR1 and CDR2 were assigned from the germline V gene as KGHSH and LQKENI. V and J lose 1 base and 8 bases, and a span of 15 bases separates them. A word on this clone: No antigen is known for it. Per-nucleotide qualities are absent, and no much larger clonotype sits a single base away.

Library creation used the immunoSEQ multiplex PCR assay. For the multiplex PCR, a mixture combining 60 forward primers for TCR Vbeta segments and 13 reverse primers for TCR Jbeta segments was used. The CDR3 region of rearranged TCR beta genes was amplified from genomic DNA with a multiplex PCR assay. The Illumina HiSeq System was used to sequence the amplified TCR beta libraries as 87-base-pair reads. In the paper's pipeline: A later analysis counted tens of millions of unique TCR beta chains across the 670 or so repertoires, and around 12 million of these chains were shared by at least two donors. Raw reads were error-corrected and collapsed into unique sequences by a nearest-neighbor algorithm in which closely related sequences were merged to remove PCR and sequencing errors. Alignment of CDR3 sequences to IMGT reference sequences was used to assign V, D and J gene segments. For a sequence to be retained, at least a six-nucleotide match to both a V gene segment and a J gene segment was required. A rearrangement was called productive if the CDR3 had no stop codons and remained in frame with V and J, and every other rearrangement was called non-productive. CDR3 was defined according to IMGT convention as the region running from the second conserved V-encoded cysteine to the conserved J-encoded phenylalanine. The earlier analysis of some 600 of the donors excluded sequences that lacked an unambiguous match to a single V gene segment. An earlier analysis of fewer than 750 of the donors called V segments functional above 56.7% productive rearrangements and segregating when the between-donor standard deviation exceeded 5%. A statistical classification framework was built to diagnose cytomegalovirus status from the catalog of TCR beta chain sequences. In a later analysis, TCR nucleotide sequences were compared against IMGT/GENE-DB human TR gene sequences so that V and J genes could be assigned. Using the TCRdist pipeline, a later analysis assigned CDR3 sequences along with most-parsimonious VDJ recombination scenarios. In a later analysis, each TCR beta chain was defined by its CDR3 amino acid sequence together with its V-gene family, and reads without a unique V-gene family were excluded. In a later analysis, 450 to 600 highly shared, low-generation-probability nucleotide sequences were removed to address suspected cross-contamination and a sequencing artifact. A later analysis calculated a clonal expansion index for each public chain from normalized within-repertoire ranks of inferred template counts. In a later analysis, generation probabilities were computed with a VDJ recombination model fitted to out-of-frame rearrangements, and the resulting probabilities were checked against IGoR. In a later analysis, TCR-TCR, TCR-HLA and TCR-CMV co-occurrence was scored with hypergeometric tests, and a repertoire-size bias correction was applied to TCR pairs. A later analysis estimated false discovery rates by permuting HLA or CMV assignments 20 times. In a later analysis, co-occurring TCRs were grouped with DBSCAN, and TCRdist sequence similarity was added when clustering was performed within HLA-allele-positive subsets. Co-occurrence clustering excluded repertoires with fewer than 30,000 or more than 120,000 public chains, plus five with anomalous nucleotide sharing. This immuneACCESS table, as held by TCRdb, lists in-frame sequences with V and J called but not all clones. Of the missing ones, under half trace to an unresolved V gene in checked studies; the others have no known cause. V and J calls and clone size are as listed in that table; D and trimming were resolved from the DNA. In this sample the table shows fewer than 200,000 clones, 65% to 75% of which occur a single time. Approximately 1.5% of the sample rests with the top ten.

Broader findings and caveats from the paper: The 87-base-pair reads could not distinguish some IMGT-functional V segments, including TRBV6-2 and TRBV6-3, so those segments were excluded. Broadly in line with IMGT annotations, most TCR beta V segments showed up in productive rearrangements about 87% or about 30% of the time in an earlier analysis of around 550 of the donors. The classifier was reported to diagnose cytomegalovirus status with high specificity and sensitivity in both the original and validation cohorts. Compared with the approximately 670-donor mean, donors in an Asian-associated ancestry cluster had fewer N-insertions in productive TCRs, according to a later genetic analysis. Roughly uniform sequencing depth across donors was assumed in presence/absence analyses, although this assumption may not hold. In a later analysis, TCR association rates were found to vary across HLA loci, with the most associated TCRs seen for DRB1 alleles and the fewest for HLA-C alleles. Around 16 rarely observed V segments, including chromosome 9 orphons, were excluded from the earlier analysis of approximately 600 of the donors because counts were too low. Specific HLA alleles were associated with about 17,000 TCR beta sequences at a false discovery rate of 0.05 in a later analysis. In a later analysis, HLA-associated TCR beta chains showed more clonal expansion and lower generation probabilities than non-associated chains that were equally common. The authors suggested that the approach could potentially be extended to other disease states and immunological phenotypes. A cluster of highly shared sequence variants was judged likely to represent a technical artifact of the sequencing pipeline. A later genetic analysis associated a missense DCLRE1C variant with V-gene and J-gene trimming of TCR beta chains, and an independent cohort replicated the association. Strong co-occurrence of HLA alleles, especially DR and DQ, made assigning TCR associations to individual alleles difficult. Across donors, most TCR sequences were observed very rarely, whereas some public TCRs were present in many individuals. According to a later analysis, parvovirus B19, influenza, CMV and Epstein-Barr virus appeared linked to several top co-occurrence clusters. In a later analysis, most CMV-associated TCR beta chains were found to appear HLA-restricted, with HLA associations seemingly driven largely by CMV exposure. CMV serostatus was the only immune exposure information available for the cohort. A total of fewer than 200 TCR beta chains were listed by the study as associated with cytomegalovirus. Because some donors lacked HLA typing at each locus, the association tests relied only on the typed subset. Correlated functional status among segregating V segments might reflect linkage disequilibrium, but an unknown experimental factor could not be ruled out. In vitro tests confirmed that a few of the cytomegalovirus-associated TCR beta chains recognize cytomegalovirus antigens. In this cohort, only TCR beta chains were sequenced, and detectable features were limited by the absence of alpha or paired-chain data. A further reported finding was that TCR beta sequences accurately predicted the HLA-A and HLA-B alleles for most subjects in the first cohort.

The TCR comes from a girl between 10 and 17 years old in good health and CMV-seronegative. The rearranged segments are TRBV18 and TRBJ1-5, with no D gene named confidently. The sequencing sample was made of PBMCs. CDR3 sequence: CASSPREGLEEPQHF. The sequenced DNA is TGTGCCAGCTCACCACGCGAGGGCCTTGAGGAGCCCCAGCATTTT.